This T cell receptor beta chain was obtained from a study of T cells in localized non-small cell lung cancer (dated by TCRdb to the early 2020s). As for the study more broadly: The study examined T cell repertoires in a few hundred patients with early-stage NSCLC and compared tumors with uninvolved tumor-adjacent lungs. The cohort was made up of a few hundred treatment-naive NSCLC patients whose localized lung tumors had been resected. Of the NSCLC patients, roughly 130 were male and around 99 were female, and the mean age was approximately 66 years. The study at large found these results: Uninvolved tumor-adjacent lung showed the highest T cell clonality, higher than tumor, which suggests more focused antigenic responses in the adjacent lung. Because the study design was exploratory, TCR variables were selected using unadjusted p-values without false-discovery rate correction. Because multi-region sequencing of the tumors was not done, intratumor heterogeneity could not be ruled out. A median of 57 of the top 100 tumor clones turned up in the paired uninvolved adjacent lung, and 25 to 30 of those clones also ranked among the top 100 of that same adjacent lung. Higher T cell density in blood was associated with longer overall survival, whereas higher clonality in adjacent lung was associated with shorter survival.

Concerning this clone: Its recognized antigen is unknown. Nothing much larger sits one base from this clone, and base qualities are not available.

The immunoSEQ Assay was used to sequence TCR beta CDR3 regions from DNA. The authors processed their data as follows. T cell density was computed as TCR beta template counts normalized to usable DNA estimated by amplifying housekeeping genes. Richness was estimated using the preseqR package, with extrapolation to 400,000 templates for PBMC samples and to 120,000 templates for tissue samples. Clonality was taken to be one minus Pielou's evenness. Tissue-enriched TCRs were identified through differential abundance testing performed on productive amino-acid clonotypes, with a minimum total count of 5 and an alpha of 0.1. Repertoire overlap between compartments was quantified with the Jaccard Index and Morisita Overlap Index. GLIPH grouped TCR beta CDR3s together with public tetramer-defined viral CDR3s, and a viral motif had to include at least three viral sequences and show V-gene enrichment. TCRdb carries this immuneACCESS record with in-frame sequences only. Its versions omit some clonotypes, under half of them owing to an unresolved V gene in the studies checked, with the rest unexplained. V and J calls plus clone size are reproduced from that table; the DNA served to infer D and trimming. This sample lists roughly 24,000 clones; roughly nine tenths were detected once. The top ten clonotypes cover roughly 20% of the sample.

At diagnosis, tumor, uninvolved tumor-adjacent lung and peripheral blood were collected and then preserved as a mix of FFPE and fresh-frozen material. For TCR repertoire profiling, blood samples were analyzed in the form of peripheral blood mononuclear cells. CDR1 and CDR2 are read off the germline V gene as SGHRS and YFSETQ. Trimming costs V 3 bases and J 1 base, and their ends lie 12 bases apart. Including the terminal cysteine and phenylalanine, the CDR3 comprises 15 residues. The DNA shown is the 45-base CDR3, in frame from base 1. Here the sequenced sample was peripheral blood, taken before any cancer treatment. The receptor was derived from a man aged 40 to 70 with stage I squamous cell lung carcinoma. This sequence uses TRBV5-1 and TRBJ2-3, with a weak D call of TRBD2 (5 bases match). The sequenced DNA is TGCGCCAGCAGCTCCGGACTGGGAGGCACAGATACGCAGTATTTT. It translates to CASSSGLGGTDTQYF. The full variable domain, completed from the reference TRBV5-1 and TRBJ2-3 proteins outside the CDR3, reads KAGVTQTPRYLIKTRGQQVTLSCSPISGHRSVSWYQQTPGQGLQFLFEYFSETQRNKGNFPGRFSGRQFSNSRSEMNVSTLELGDSALYLCASSSGLGGTDTQYFGPGTRLTVL.